A selection of T cell receptor beta chains follows, all from one sample in a study of control samples from healthy donors and cancer patients. Some clones are missing from TCRdb's copy, which holds only in-frame ones; the method was immunoSEQ multiplex PCR. In the table there are about 130,000 clones, roughly 90% of which are singletons. The sequencing sample was made of blood. The receptors come from a man between 18 and 29 years old in good health. The CDR3 runs from the conserved cysteine through the conserved F or W. The D gene is left open where the match is weak. The size of a clone is reported for some rows only, either as once, few or many, or as a class for expanded clones.

V gene: TRBV29-1
D gene: TRBD1
J gene: TRBJ1-1
clone size: few
CDR3 protein: CSVRQGRLNTEAFF
CDR3 DNA: TGCAGCGTCCGACAGGGCCGACTGAACACTGAAGCTTTCTTT

V gene: TRBV6-6
D gene: -
J gene: TRBJ1-1
clone size: -
CDR3 protein: CASSPEGVGEAFF
CDR3 DNA: TGTGCCAGCAGCCCAGAAGGGGTCGGTGAAGCTTTCTTT

V gene: TRBV5-1
D gene: -
J gene: TRBJ1-5
clone size: -
CDR3 protein: CASSLDGIHQPQHF
CDR3 DNA: TGCGCCAGCAGCTTGGACGGGATACATCAGCCCCAGCATTTT

V gene: TRBV11-1
D gene: -
J gene: TRBJ1-5
clone size: once
CDR3 protein: CASSFRVDQPQHF
CDR3 DNA: TGTGCCAGCAGCTTCAGGGTAGATCAGCCCCAGCATTTT

V gene: TRBV19
D gene: TRBD1
J gene: TRBJ1-2
clone size: once
CDR3 protein: CASSRGQGFVNTF
CDR3 DNA: TGTGCCAGTAGTAGGGGACAGGGTTTTGTCAACACCTTC

V gene: TRBV7-9
D gene: TRBD1
J gene: TRBJ1-5
clone size: -
CDR3 protein: CASSRTGRDQPQHF
CDR3 DNA: TGTGCCAGCAGCCGGACAGGGAGGGATCAGCCCCAGCATTTT

V gene: TRBV7-9
D gene: -
J gene: TRBJ2-3
clone size: -
CDR3 protein: CASSRSGASGTLDTQYF
CDR3 DNA: TGTGCCAGCAGCCGAAGTGGAGCTTCGGGGACCCTAGATACGCAGTATTTT

V gene: TRBV5-6
D gene: -
J gene: TRBJ2-5
clone size: -
CDR3 protein: CASSLVPFLSSAQETQYF
CDR3 DNA: TGTGCCAGCAGCTTGGTTCCTTTCTTGTCTTCAGCCCAAGAGACCCAGTACTTC

V gene: TRBV30
D gene: TRBD1
J gene: TRBJ2-1
clone size: once
CDR3 protein: CAWSLGTGGWNEQFF
CDR3 DNA: TGTGCCTGGAGCCTCGGGACAGGGGGCTGGAATGAGCAGTTCTTC

V gene: TRBV4-2
D gene: -
J gene: TRBJ1-5
clone size: once
CDR3 protein: CASSQDLDMEPQHF
CDR3 DNA: TGTGCCAGCAGCCAAGATTTGGATATGGAGCCCCAGCATTTT

V gene: TRBV30
D gene: -
J gene: TRBJ1-1
clone size: -
CDR3 protein: CAWSGSYGGNTEAFF
CDR3 DNA: TGTGCCTGGAGTGGGTCCTACGGGGGGAACACTGAAGCTTTCTTT

V gene: TRBV4-1
D gene: TRBD1
J gene: TRBJ1-2
clone size: -
CDR3 protein: CASSQPRRTGGRSNYGYTF
CDR3 DNA: TGCGCCAGCAGCCAACCCCGAAGGACAGGGGGACGATCTAACTATGGCTACACCTTC

V gene: TRBV24-1
D gene: -
J gene: TRBJ2-1
clone size: -
CDR3 protein: CATSDSGPSSYNEQLF
CDR3 DNA: TGTGCCACCAGTGATAGCGGGCCGAGCTCCTACAATGAGCAGCTCTTC

V gene: TRBV3-1/TRBV3-2
D gene: -
J gene: TRBJ1-2
clone size: -
CDR3 protein: CASSPKSGTALANYGYTF
CDR3 DNA: TGTGCCAGCAGCCCAAAGTCGGGAACCGCCTTAGCTAACTATGGCTACACCTTC

V gene: TRBV11-2
D gene: -
J gene: TRBJ2-7
clone size: -
CDR3 protein: CASSSSQYEQYF
CDR3 DNA: TGTGCCAGCAGCTCTAGCCAGTACGAGCAGTACTTC

V gene: TRBV5-3
D gene: -
J gene: TRBJ1-5
clone size: -
CDR3 protein: CARRTQDLNQPQHF
CDR3 DNA: TGTGCCAGAAGAACCCAGGATTTGAATCAGCCCCAGCATTTT

V gene: TRBV5-4
D gene: TRBD1
J gene: TRBJ1-4
clone size: once
CDR3 protein: CASSKETGGTDEKLFF
CDR3 DNA: TGTGCCAGCAGCAAAGAGACAGGGGGCACGGATGAAAAACTGTTTTTT

V gene: TRBV5-4
D gene: -
J gene: TRBJ1-6
clone size: -
CDR3 protein: CASSLVGVKKSPLHF
CDR3 DNA: TGTGCCAGCAGCTTGGTCGGGGTAAAGAAGTCACCCCTCCACTTT

V gene: TRBV19
D gene: -
J gene: TRBJ2-7
clone size: -
CDR3 protein: CASSIYGQNYEQYF
CDR3 DNA: TGTGCCAGTAGTATATACGGACAGAACTACGAGCAGTACTTC

V gene: TRBV21-1
D gene: -
J gene: TRBJ1-6
clone size: -
CDR3 protein: CASSKGMGRGPHNSPLHF
CDR3 DNA: TGTGCCAGCAGCAAAGGAATGGGCAGGGGACCCCATAATTCACCCCTCCACTTT

V gene: TRBV7-9
D gene: -
J gene: TRBJ1-1
clone size: -
CDR3 protein: CASSSLKRQDMNTEAFF
CDR3 DNA: TGTGCCAGCAGCTCCCTCAAACGACAGGACATGAACACTGAAGCTTTCTTT

V gene: TRBV24-1
D gene: -
J gene: TRBJ1-3
clone size: once
CDR3 protein: CATSAESGNTIYF
CDR3 DNA: TGTGCCACCAGTGCCGAATCTGGAAACACCATATATTTT

V gene: TRBV5-6
D gene: TRBD1
J gene: TRBJ1-4
clone size: -
CDR3 protein: CASSLRPGTGTFF
CDR3 DNA: TGTGCCAGCAGCTTACGTCCTGGGACAGGGACCTTTTTT

V gene: TRBV2
D gene: -
J gene: TRBJ2-7
clone size: -
CDR3 protein: CASLDGTSSYEQYF
CDR3 DNA: TGTGCCAGCCTGGACGGGACCAGCTCCTACGAGCAGTACTTC

V gene: TRBV6-5
D gene: -
J gene: TRBJ2-1
clone size: -
CDR3 protein: CASSYSLGSRHNEQFF
CDR3 DNA: TGTGCCAGCAGTTACTCCTTGGGCAGCCGTCACAATGAGCAGTTCTTC

V gene: TRBV30
D gene: -
J gene: TRBJ1-3
clone size: once
CDR3 protein: CASLRARSGNTIYF
CDR3 DNA: TGTGCCTCCCTACGCGCTAGATCTGGAAACACCATATATTTT

V gene: TRBV7-9
D gene: -
J gene: TRBJ1-6
clone size: once
CDR3 protein: CASSFRTGRGDSPLHF
CDR3 DNA: TGTGCCAGCAGCTTCCGGACGGGTCGTGGGGATTCACCCCTCCACTTT

V gene: TRBV12-3/TRBV12-4
D gene: TRBD1
J gene: TRBJ1-1
clone size: -
CDR3 protein: CASSWDRDTEAFF
CDR3 DNA: TGTGCCAGCAGTTGGGACAGGGACACTGAAGCTTTCTTT

V gene: TRBV3-1/TRBV3-2
D gene: -
J gene: TRBJ2-7
clone size: -
CDR3 protein: CASSPRHLAHYEQYF
CDR3 DNA: TGTGCCAGCAGCCCCAGACACCTTGCCCACTACGAGCAGTACTTC